This entry features one T cell receptor (beta chain) sequence. Its antigen is currently not known. No much larger clone is present one base from it, and per-base qualities are unavailable. TCRbeta CDR3 regions were amplified from genomic DNA using the immunoSEQ Assay, a bias-controlled multiplex PCR. The study's processing was this. Nucleated cell counts per sample were estimated from amplification of reference gene primers within the assay. Sequence reads were collapsed and filtered to measure the absolute abundance of every unique TCRbeta CDR3 rearrangement. Productive Simpson clonality was computed per sample as the square root of Simpson's diversity index over productive rearrangements. The table comes from immuneACCESS by way of TCRdb, which keeps in-frame sequences with V and J called. Part of the clones is missing from these tables; in studies checked, under half for an unresolved V gene and the rest for unknown reasons. That table gives V, J and clone size, and the DNA gave D and trimming. This sample holds about 240,000 clones; approximately 80% were observed only once. The ten largest clones take up approximately 9.4% of the sample.

CDR1 and CDR2 were assigned from the germline V gene as SNHLY and FYNNEI. Trimming accounts for 4 bases at V and 2 bases at J, while the number of junction bases matched to no gene is 4. The CDR3 has 16 amino acids, counting the end cysteine and phenylalanine. This entry keeps only the CDR3 DNA: 48 bases, framed from base 1. This entry comes from a study of blood T cell repertoires in COVID-19 (dated by TCRdb to 2020 to 2021). General notes on the study: The collaborator samples originated in the United States, Italy and Spain and spanned the acute and convalescent phases of COVID-19. The material from the prospective study consisted of cDNA or gDNA derived from T cells, B-cell-depleted T cells, or PBMCs. The dataset comprised deeply sampled blood TCRbeta repertoires from subjects exposed to, actively infected with, or recovered from COVID-19. The repertoires were released in a freely available public database meant as a resource for research on the immune response to SARS-CoV-2. The samples were drawn from two sources: the first 160 participants of the ongoing ImmuneRACE study, and some 1,300 subjects contributed by 6 global collaborators. Nearly every sample came with metadata listing a de-identified subject ID, COVID-19 status, age in years and sex. Where available, HLA class I and class II types were taken from metadata supplied by the sample provider and were not determined by assay-based typing.

Whole blood was collected in K2EDTA tubes by collaborating institutions according to the institutions' own protocols. Collaborator samples were shipped for TCRbeta analysis as frozen whole blood, isolated PBMCs, or DNA extracted from either sample type. General study outcomes and caveats: How much clinical and demographic metadata was included differed by source and by participant, and the metadata was provided uncurated.

This receptor was identified in a woman of 80 years or more with acute or convalescent COVID-19. This receptor chain uses TRBV2 and TRBJ1-5; 11 bases in the middle match TRBD1. Sequencing was performed on peripheral blood. This receptor carries the CDR3 CASSVMGQGGNQPQHF. The nucleotides read TGTGCCAGCAGTGTAATGGGACAGGGGGGCAATCAGCCCCAGCATTTT.